This T cell receptor (beta chain) comes out of a study of CD8+ T cells in alopecia areata. On the study more broadly: Tofacitinib therapy took 6 to 18 months; 6 months off drug came after. Study observations and caveats: Clonality was higher in lesional than normal scalp, especially in alopecia totalis/universalis.

This clone was seen a few times. The antigen is not known. Noted treatment: oral pan-JAK inhibitor, 5-10 mg twice daily. As the sequencing template, cDNA was produced by extracting RNA and reverse transcribing it. The protocol was immunoSEQ multiplex PCR, while the TCRdb copy is restricted to in-frame clones and leaves out a portion. The sample includes more than 90,000 clones, less than 75% of them seen just once. Germline lookup yields CDR1 SEHNR and CDR2 FQNEAQ (reference sequence). CDR3 length: 15 residues. The ends were cut back, 5 bases at V and 4 bases at J, with 15 bases in the middle. The clonotype originates from a human donor with alopecia areata. V gene TRBV7-9 combines with J gene TRBJ1-3; D is unresolved. Sequences were derived from CD8+ T cells sorted from blood, sampled at week 24, from a patient treated with tofacitinib. The CDR3 spells CASSPREGGGNTIYF. The CDR3 region has the DNA TGTGCCAGCAGCCCACGGGAGGGAGGAGGAAACACCATATATTTT.